The 2 T cell receptor beta chains in this list originate from one sample, sequenced in a study of CD8 T cells in Susac syndrome. RNA totalling about 0.5 to 1 ug underwent reverse transcription with random hexamers. TCRdb analysed the immunoSEQ multiplex PCR reads with MiXCR anew, one entry per CDR3 protein. In the table there are roughly 120,000 distinct CDR3 sequences, about 92% of which are singletons. Material for sequencing was CD8+ T cells from PBMCs. Source of these receptors: a human donor with multiple sclerosis.

The gene calls are TRBV7-9 and TRBJ2-1, with TRBD2 matching over 10 bases. V was pared by 1 base and J by 9 bases, with 15 bases of the junction left unmatched. Germline V gives CDR1 SEHNR, CDR2 FQNEAQ (reference sequence). The CDR3 sequence is 18 residues long. Here the CDR3 reads CASSLDRIVSGRVGEQFF. CDR3 coding DNA: TGTGCCAGCAGCTTAGACAGGATTGTAAGCGGGAGGGTTGGTGAGCAGTTCTTC. The full variable domain, rest sourced from reference TRBV7-9 and TRBJ2-1, is DTGVSQNPRHKITKRGQNVTFRCDPISEHNRLYWYRQTLGQGPEFLTYFQNEAQLEKSRLLSDRFSAERPKGSFSTLEIQRTEQGDSAMYLCASSLDRIVSGRVGEQFFGPGTRLTVL.

V usage is TRBV12-3 or TRBV12-4 and J usage is TRBJ2-3, with D possibly called TRBD1 or TRBD2 (5 bases each). V was cut by 8 bases and J by 6 bases, with 18 bases left in between. The CDR3 spans 14 residues. The CDR3 is CASGLAPSGDTQYF. As DNA, the CDR3 is TGTGCCAGCGGATTAGCGCCTTCAGGGGATACGCAGTATTTT.